This TCR beta chain was found in a study of PD-1 blockade in classical Hodgkin lymphoma. This table comes from immunoSEQ multiplex PCR, and its TCRdb copy is limited to in-frame clones, with some not included. The table has 9,000 or so clones, about 83% seen once. The germline V gene has CDR1 MNHEY and CDR2 SMNVEV (reference sequence). With 6 bases removed from V and 6 bases from J, the gap between germline ends came to 19 bases. The CDR3 is 15 amino acids. Indicated time point: cycle 4 day 1 (C4D1), after more than 5 weeks of nivolumab. The patients all showed relapse after autologous stem cell transplantation, while their brentuximab vedotin exposure varied.

This sample comprised peripheral blood mononuclear cells (PBMCs), obtained before the fourth cycle of nivolumab. The chain has TRBV27 and TRBJ2-3; D might be TRBD2 (6 bases). The clonotype was recovered from a human donor with classical Hodgkin lymphoma. The CDR3 nucleotides read TGTGCCAGCAGCGATTCCGTGGGGGGATCCGATACGCAGTATTTT. This codes for CASSDSVGGSDTQYF.